These 27 T cell receptor beta chains were all obtained from the same sample, sequenced in a study of blood T cells in healthy people across ages. The use of a sample-barcoded 5' primer and a J-beta primer mix characterized a second PCR of about 6 to 12 cycles. Using its own MiXCR run on the 5' RACE reads, TCRdb lists one record per CDR3 protein. The sample carries hundreds of thousands of distinct CDR3 sequences, approximately 25% recorded once. This same sample was also part of a study on T cells of mothers and their children.

Sequenced sample: blood. The origin of the receptors is a boy between 10 and 17 years old in good health.

This clonotype was found a few times. This chain joins TRBV20-1 and TRBJ2-1; 9 bases fit TRBD2. Germline V gene lookup returns CDR1 DFQATT and CDR2 SNEGSKA (reference sequence). With V trimmed by 0 bases and J by 7 bases, 13 bases remained unmatched. This CDR3 contains 17 residues. The CDR3 protein is CSARDLGGLASGNEQFF. The CDR3, as DNA: TGCAGTGCTAGAGATCTAGGGGGACTAGCCAGTGGGAATGAGCAGTTCTTC.

This clonotype has ten or more counts. The chain has TRBV20-1 and TRBJ1-4; 11 bases agree with TRBD1. From germline, CDR1 is DFQATT and CDR2 SNEGSKA (reference sequence). The trim removed 4 bases at V and 4 bases at J, leaving 8 bases unmatched. The CDR3 extends over 16 amino acids. The CDR3 nucleotides read TGCAGTGCTACACGGACAGGGGGCCATTTTAATGAAAAACTGTTTTTT. Protein product: CSATRTGGHFNEKLFF.

V is TRBV20-1 and J is TRBJ1-2; possibly TRBD1 for D (5 bases). The germline V gene has CDR1 DFQATT and CDR2 SNEGSKA (reference sequence). The CDR3 sequence is 13 residues long. V was pared by 6 bases and J by 5 bases, with 16 bases between. In DNA, the CDR3 is TGCAGTGCGAGCGGAGGGGCTGGGTATGGCTACACCTTC. It is translated as CSASGGAGYGYTF.

As to this clonotype: Germline is not matched at one junction end, which may reflect a read error. The chain couples TRBV27 to TRBJ1-1, with D perhaps matching TRBD1 (5 bases). CDR1 is MNHEY, CDR2 SMNVEV, per germline (reference sequence). This CDR3 is built from 12 residues. CDR3 protein: CASGLRGQEASF. As DNA, the CDR3 is TGTGCCAGCGGATTGAGGGGCCAGGAAGCTTCCTTT.

This sequence joins TRBV5-1 and TRBJ1-1; the D is unclear. Germline-derived CDR1 and CDR2 are SGHRS and YFSETQ. V lost 0 bases, J lost 2 bases, and 14 bases lay in between. CDR3 length: 16 residues. Written as DNA, the CDR3 is TGCGCCAGCAGCTTGGACGGGGTGGTGGTTAACACTGAAGCTTTCTTT. Translating it yields CASSLDGVVVNTEAFF.

This clonotype turned up a few times. The junction shows a germline mismatch at one end, possibly a read error. V gene TRBV4-1 combines with J gene TRBJ2-3; tentatively, D is TRBD2 (6 bases). The CDR3 is 16 residues long. Germline CDR1 MGHRA, CDR2 YSYEKL. The CDR3 nucleotides are TGCACCAGCAGCCAAGAGCCAAGACTAGGCACAGATACGCAGTATTTT. Residues: CTSSQEPRLGTDTQYF.

The chain joins TRBV5-1 to TRBJ1-1; unclear D gene. The CDR3 is 15 amino acids. Trimming shortened V by 0 bases and J by 1 base, and 10 bases separated the two germline ends. Germline V CDR1 and CDR2: SGHRS, YFSETQ. The CDR3 DNA follows: TGCGCCAGCAGCTTGGAGGACGGTGGGAACACTGAAGCTTTCTTT. Its translation: CASSLEDGGNTEAFF.

This clonotype was recorded a few times. The chain joins TRBV7-9 to TRBJ2-7; D perhaps matches TRBD1 (6 bases). Germline V gives CDR1 SEHNR, CDR2 FQNEAQ (reference sequence). Trimming removed 6 bases at V and 0 bases at J, with 15 bases between. The CDR3 spans 15 residues. The CDR3: CASSPVDRLSYEQYF. The CDR3 DNA follows: TGTGCCAGCAGTCCCGTTGACAGGCTCTCCTACGAGCAGTACTTC.

The genes are TRBV28 and TRBJ1-4; possibly TRBD1 for D (5 bases). The CDR3 is 17 residues long. The V end was cut by 5 bases, the J end by 0 bases, with 16 bases between. The germline V gene has CDR1 MDHEN and CDR2 SYDVKM. In DNA, the CDR3 is TGTGCCAGCAGTCTGGGACCCGAATTAACAACTAATGAAAAACTGTTTTTT. It codes for CASSLGPELTTNEKLFF.

The J gene is TRBJ2-7, the V gene TRBV11-2, with D tentatively TRBD1 (6 bases). V was trimmed by 5 bases and J by 3 bases, leaving 14 bases between them. The germline V gene has CDR1 SGHAT and CDR2 FQNNGV. The CDR3 spans 14 residues. The CDR3 reads CASSPGVLSYEQYF. CDR3 sequence (DNA): TGTGCCAGCAGCCCAGGGGTTCTTAGCTACGAGCAGTACTTC.

This clonotype appeared many times. This chain connects TRBV28 to TRBJ2-7; 7 bases fit TRBD1. After removal of 7 bases from V and 4 bases from J, the junction contained 10 bases not matched to a gene. Per the germline V gene, CDR1 is MDHEN and CDR2 is SYDVKM. The CDR3 contains 14 residues. The CDR3 loop is CASTLWGQKYEQYF. CDR3 nucleotide sequence: TGTGCCAGCACCCTTTGGGGACAGAAATACGAGCAGTACTTC.

A word on this clonotype: An end of the junction does not agree with germline; a read error may underlie this. The genes are TRBV20-1 and TRBJ2-2, with D perhaps being TRBD1 or TRBD2 (5 bases each). The CDR3 spans 16 residues. Per germline, CDR1 DFQATT and CDR2 SNEGSKA (reference sequence). CDR3 sequence (DNA): TGCAGTGCCAAAGGGGCCAGGGCCCTCGCTGCCGGGGAGCTGGTTTTT. Encoded protein: CSAKGARALAAGELVF.

This clonotype has just a few counts. The J gene is TRBJ2-7, the V gene TRBV27; 9 bases map to TRBD1. In germline, CDR1 is MNHEY, CDR2 SMNVEV (reference sequence). The CDR3 spans 15 residues. The ends lost 2 bases at V and 1 base at J; junction bases unmatched: 3. CDR3 sequence (DNA): TGTGCCAGCAGTTTAGCGACAGGGGGTTCCTACGAGCAGTACTTC. Translated, it gives CASSLATGGSYEQYF.

This clonotype was counted only a few times. The genes are TRBV6-1 and TRBJ1-2; D remains unclear. V lost 0 bases and J lost 8, with 13 bases in between. This CDR3 region has 14 residues. Germline V lookup: CDR1 MNHNS, CDR2 SASEGT. CDR3 bases: TGTGCCAGCAGTGAAGCACCGGGATTGGGAGGCTACACCTTC. Amino acids: CASSEAPGLGGYTF.

V usage is TRBV5-1 and J usage is TRBJ1-6; 8 nucleotides agree with TRBD1. The germline CDR1 and CDR2 sequences are SGHRS and YFSETQ. V lost 4 bases to trimming and J lost 10 bases; unmatched junction nucleotides: 10. The CDR3 consists of 15 residues. The CDR3 sequence: CASSVGTGLLSPLHF. CDR3 bases: TGCGCCAGCAGCGTAGGGACAGGCTTACTCTCACCCCTCCACTTT.

The chain carries TRBV20-1 and TRBJ2-7; 7 nucleotides align to TRBD2. Germline V gene data show CDR1 as DFQATT and CDR2 as SNEGSKA (reference sequence). This CDR3 comprises 14 residues. V shed 3 bases, J shed 6 bases, and the junction held 11 bases outside the gene matches. The CDR3 coding sequence is TGCAGTGCTAGGGCGCGGGAGAGCCTGAGCGAGCAGTACTTC. It yields the protein CSARARESLSEQYF.

The chain is built from TRBV7-9 and TRBJ2-7, with 8 bases identical to TRBD2. J was trimmed by 4 bases and V by 5 bases; bases with no gene match: 16. The CDR3 sequence is 17 residues long. The germline gives CDR1 SEHNR, CDR2 FQNEAQ (reference sequence). In DNA form, the CDR3 reads TGTGCCAGCAGCGCTCAGCGGACGGCTAGCGGGCCGTACGAGCAGTACTTC. It codes for CASSAQRTASGPYEQYF.

In its sample, this clonotype was seen a few times. The chain employs TRBV4-3 and TRBJ2-3; D may be TRBD2 (6 bases). CDR3 length: 17 amino acids. Deletions cut 0 bases from V and 5 bases from J, with 18 bases between. The germline CDR1 and CDR2 sequences are LGHNA and YSLEER. As DNA, the CDR3 is TGCGCCAGCAGCCAAGATCGGGCGGGGCAGGCAGGAGATACGCAGTATTTT. Translating gives CASSQDRAGQAGDTQYF.

This clonotype has a handful of counts. The chain uses TRBV12-3 or TRBV12-4 and TRBJ1-3; 8 nucleotides line up with TRBD1. J was trimmed by 2 bases and V by 3 bases; bases with no gene match: 3. CDR3 length equals 15 residues. The CDR3 reads CASSLLQGAGNTIYF. CDR3 sequence (DNA): TGTGCCAGCAGTTTGTTACAGGGGGCTGGAAACACCATATATTTT.

CDR3 amino acids: CASSVRDGETQYF. CDR3 bases: TGTGCCAGCAGTGTACGGGACGGAGAGACCCAGTACTTC. The chain joins TRBV27 to TRBJ2-5; D assignment may be TRBD1 or TRBD2 (5 bases each). Germline lookup yields CDR1 MNHEY and CDR2 SMNVEV (reference sequence). The V gene lost 5 bases and the J gene lost 4 bases, with 11 bases spanning the gap. The CDR3 is made up of 13 amino acids.

Note on this clonotype: Compared with germline, one end of the junction differs, possibly owing to a read error. The chain employs TRBV29-1 and TRBJ2-7; no reliable D call. CDR1 is SQVTM, CDR2 ANQGSEA, per germline. The CDR3 loop spans 13 amino acids. The CDR3 here is CSVEWDGEYEQHF. The CDR3 nucleotides read TGCAGCGTTGAATGGGATGGGGAATACGAGCAGCACTTC.

This clonotype was observed many times. The rearrangement uses TRBV9 and TRBJ2-5; 12 bases align to TRBD2. The J call could be wrong; TRBJ2-1 is a better fit for the DNA end. This CDR3 comprises 16 residues. From germline, CDR1 is SGDLS and CDR2 YYNGEE. Here the CDR3 reads CASSATTSGGSNEQFF. The DNA of the CDR3 is TGTGCCAGCAGCGCCACCACTAGCGGGGGGTCCAATGAGCAGTTCTTC.

This clonotype was counted only a few times. The chain joins TRBV7-3 to TRBJ1-2; possible D gene TRBD1, 6 bases. The CDR3 covers 15 residues. The V gene's germline CDR1 is SGHTA and CDR2 FQGTGA. The V end was cut by 2 bases, the J end by 7 bases, with 17 bases between. DNA for the CDR3: TGTGCCAGCAGCTTATTAACAGGGAAGGGAGGTGGCTACACCTTC. It codes for CASSLLTGKGGGYTF.

The chain combines TRBV28 with TRBJ2-3, with D hard to call. Germline values: CDR1 MDHEN, CDR2 SYDVKM. The CDR3 is made up of 20 amino acids. V dropped 4 bases and J dropped 4 bases, with 30 bases sitting between them. CDR3 region: CASSSLDSPMTYPAPDTQYF. Here the CDR3 DNA reads TGTGCCAGCAGTTCCCTCGACTCACCCATGACCTACCCGGCGCCAGATACGCAGTATTTT.

For this clonotype: A read error may account for a junction end that differs from germline. The V gene is TRBV20-1, the J gene TRBJ1-2; 8 nucleotides agree with TRBD1. CDR3 size: 15 residues. Germline values: CDR1 DFQATT, CDR2 SNEGSKA (reference sequence). The CDR3 loop reads CSAPGGWQGAQGCTF. In DNA, the CDR3 is TGCAGTGCTCCGGGGGGTTGGCAGGGGGCTCAAGGCTGCACCTTC.

This clonotype was seen a few times. The chain carries TRBV20-1 and TRBJ2-3; D is unresolved. The ends were cut back, 6 bases at V and 0 bases at J, with 13 bases in the middle. The CDR3 has 14 amino acids. Germline CDR1 is DFQATT and CDR2 is SNEGSKA (reference sequence). The CDR3 here is CSAAPPLSTDTQYF. The CDR3 coding sequence is TGCAGTGCCGCCCCCCCCCTTAGCACAGATACGCAGTATTTT.

The CDR3 nucleotides read TGTGCCAGCAGTTGCGTGAAACCCGATACACCGCGACGAGAGACCCAGTACTTC. This sequence encodes CASSCVKPDTPRRETQYF. The rearrangement uses TRBV6-2 or TRBV6-3 and TRBJ2-5; D is unclear. The CDR3 runs to 18 residues. Trimming took 4 bases from V and 4 from J, leaving 25 bases between them. The germline V gene has CDR1 MNHEY and CDR2 SVGEGT.